This entry lists 4 T cell receptor beta chains sequenced from one sample in a study of T cell responses to AZD1222 COVID-19 vaccine (dated by TCRdb to about 2021). The time point label of this sample denotes: baseline before first vaccination. The library came from the immunoSEQ multiplex PCR assay. TCRdb's version of the immuneACCESS table is confined to in-frame rearrangements and falls short of the full clone set. An unresolved V gene accounts for under half of the shortfall where checked; the remainder is of unknown origin. The sample contains some 100,000 clones, approximately 90% of them found a single time. 10% to 13% of the sample rests with the top ten. The specimen comprised peripheral blood, sampled on day 0 of AZD1222 vaccination. These receptors came from an adult in good health.

J is TRBJ2-3 and V is TRBV7-2, with 8 bases that match TRBD1. The CDR3 contains 16 residues. The germline V gene encodes CDR1 SGHTA and CDR2 FQGNSA. Unmatched junction bases numbered 9, after V lost 6 bases and J lost 1 base. CDR3 residues: CASSPAGTGRTDTQYF. The CDR3 DNA is TGTGCCAGCAGTCCCGCCGGGACAGGACGCACAGATACGCAGTATTTT.

The rearrangement joins TRBV30 to TRBJ1-4; D is undetermined. The V gene lost 2 bases and the J gene lost 14 bases, with 15 bases spanning the gap. The CDR3 consists of 12 residues. Germline loops: CDR1 GTSNPN, CDR2 SVGIG (reference sequence). The DNA for the CDR3 is TGTGCCTGGAGTCGTCAGCCGGGTCTGCTGTTTTTT. Amino acids: CAWSRQPGLLFF. Drawing the rest from reference TRBV30 and TRBJ1-4, the complete variable domain is SQTIHQWPATLVQPVGSPLSLECTVEGTSNPNLYWYRQAAGRGLQLLFYSVGIGQISSEVPQNLSASRPQDRQFILSSKKLLLSDSGFYLCAWSRQPGLLFFGSGTQLSVL.

This chain uses TRBV29-1 with TRBJ2-2, with D tentatively TRBD1 (6 bases). The CDR3 contains 15 residues. V was clipped by 4 bases and J by 5 bases, with 17 bases between them. The V gene's germline CDR1 is SQVTM and CDR2 ANQGSEA. The CDR3 bases are TGCAGCGTTGCCTTGGGACACCAACCTACCGGGGAGCTGTTTTTT. It translates to CSVALGHQPTGELFF.

The rearrangement links TRBV14 to TRBJ2-1; unclear D gene. The CDR3 covers 15 residues. The ends were cut back, 1 base at V and 4 bases at J, with 11 bases in the middle. The germline CDR1 and CDR2 sequences are SGHDN and FVKESK. CDR3 in DNA: TGTGCCAGCAGCCAAGGGAACTCTAGGTACAATGAGCAGTTCTTC. Amino acids: CASSQGNSRYNEQFF. Using reference TRBV14 and TRBJ2-1 for the parts outside the CDR3, the full variable domain is EAGVTQFPSHSVIEKGQTVTLRCDPISGHDNLYWYRRVMGKEIKFLLHFVKESKQDESGMPNNRFLAERTGGTYSTLKVQPAELEDSGVYFCASSQGNSRYNEQFFGPGTRLTVL.